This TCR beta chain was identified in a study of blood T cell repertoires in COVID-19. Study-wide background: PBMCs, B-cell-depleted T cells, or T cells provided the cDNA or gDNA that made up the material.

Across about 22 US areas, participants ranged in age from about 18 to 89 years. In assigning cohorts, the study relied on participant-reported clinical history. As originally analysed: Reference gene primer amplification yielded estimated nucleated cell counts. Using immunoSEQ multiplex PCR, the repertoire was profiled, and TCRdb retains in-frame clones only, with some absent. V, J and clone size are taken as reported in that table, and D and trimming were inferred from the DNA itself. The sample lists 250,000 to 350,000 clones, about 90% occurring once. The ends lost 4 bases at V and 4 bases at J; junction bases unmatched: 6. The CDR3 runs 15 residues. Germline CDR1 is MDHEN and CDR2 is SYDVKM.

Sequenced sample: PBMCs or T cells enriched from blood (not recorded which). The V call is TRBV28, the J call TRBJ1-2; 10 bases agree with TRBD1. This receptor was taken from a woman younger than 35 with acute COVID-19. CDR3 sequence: CASSSPTGGVYGYTF. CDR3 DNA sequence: TGTGCCAGCAGTTCCCCGACAGGGGGCGTCTATGGCTACACCTTC.